Listed below are T cell receptor beta chains from one sample, sequenced in a study of shared clonotypes between healthy human individuals. Produced via immunoSEQ multiplex PCR; TCRdb's table is partial and in-frame only. The sample carries some 240,000 clones, just over 65% recorded once. Sequences were obtained from memory CD4+ T cells sorted from blood. These receptor sequences come from a man aged 25 to 40 in good health. CDR3s include the opening cysteine and the closing phenylalanine or tryptophan. The order of the fields is CDR3 DNA, CDR3 protein, D gene, V gene, clone size, J gene. A D gene is named only where the DNA matches it firmly. Size values are once, few and many counts, or a class for expanded clones, and some rows have none.

DNA: TGTGCCAGCAGCTTGGTCGGGAGCCCCACAGATACGCAGTATTTT
CDR3: CASSLVGSPTDTQYF
D: .
V: TRBV5-8
size: few
J: TRBJ2-3

DNA: TGTGCCAGCATGCCCGGGAGCGAAGGATCCTACGAGCAGTACTTC
CDR3: CASMPGSEGSYEQYF
D: .
V: TRBV28
size: .
J: TRBJ2-7

DNA: TGTGCCAGCTCAAGGGGGCACAATCAGCCCCAGCATTTT
CDR3: CASSRGHNQPQHF
D: TRBD1
V: TRBV18
size: few
J: TRBJ1-5

DNA: TGTGCCAGCAGACCAACAGGCCTACTTATGAACACTGAAGCTTTCTTT
CDR3: CASRPTGLLMNTEAFF
D: .
V: TRBV27
size: .
J: TRBJ1-1

DNA: TGTGCCAGCAGTGAGACCCGGACAGTCTCCTACAATGAGCAGTTCTTC
CDR3: CASSETRTVSYNEQFF
D: .
V: TRBV6-1
size: .
J: TRBJ2-1

DNA: TGCGCCAGCAGCTTGACAGGGAGCGTGGAAGCTTTCTTT
CDR3: CASSLTGSVEAFF
D: .
V: TRBV5-1
size: .
J: TRBJ1-1

DNA: TGTGCCAGCAGCGTGGGGGCCGCGAACACCGGGGAGCTGTTTTTT
CDR3: CASSVGAANTGELFF
D: .
V: TRBV9
size: few
J: TRBJ2-2

DNA: TGTGCCAGCAGCGGGGACTTGGACGAGCAGTACTTC
CDR3: CASSGDLDEQYF
D: .
V: TRBV2
size: .
J: TRBJ2-7

DNA: TGTGCCAGCAGCCTCTATGAGAGGGGGCGAGGCTACACCTTC
CDR3: CASSLYERGRGYTF
D: TRBD1
V: TRBV5-6
size: .
J: TRBJ1-2

DNA: TGCGCCAGCAGCCAAGTGTTACTAGCGGGAGGGTTAAATGAGCAGTTCTTC
CDR3: CASSQVLLAGGLNEQFF
D: TRBD2
V: TRBV4-1
size: .
J: TRBJ2-1

DNA: TGTGCCAGCAGTAGACCCGGGACTAGCGGGAGGCCCCACGAGCAGTACTTC
CDR3: CASSRPGTSGRPHEQYF
D: TRBD2
V: TRBV27
size: .
J: TRBJ2-7

DNA: TGTGCCAGCAGGAGGACTAGCTCCACCGGGGAGCTGTTTTTT
CDR3: CASRRTSSTGELFF
D: TRBD2
V: TRBV6-4
size: .
J: TRBJ2-2

DNA: TGCGCCAGCAGCCCTCGGACAGCGAGCTCCTACGAGCAGTACTTC
CDR3: CASSPRTASSYEQYF
D: .
V: TRBV5-1
size: .
J: TRBJ2-7

DNA: TGCGCCAGCAGCGCCGAGGACAGGTTCCTGGACACTGAAGCTTTCTTT
CDR3: CASSAEDRFLDTEAFF
D: TRBD1
V: TRBV5-1
size: .
J: TRBJ1-1

DNA: TGTGCCATAACGGGAGACACAGGATACAATGAGCAGTTCTTC
CDR3: CAITGDTGYNEQFF
D: .
V: TRBV10-3
size: .
J: TRBJ2-1

DNA: TGTGCCAGCAGTGGCCCGACCGGCAATCAGCCCCAGCATTTT
CDR3: CASSGPTGNQPQHF
D: .
V: TRBV6-1
size: .
J: TRBJ1-5

DNA: TGCAGCTGGGTTAATTCGGCCGAGCAGTACTTC
CDR3: CSWVNSAEQYF
D: .
V: TRBV29-1
size: few
J: TRBJ2-7

DNA: TGCAGCGTTGATGGGACAGGGCCACTGCAAGCGACCCAGTACTTC
CDR3: CSVDGTGPLQATQYF
D: TRBD1
V: TRBV29-1
size: few
J: TRBJ2-5

DNA: TGTGCCAGCTCACCGGTGGATCCCCGAAACACCGGGGAGCTGTTTTTT
CDR3: CASSPVDPRNTGELFF
D: .
V: TRBV18
size: .
J: TRBJ2-2

DNA: TGTGCCAGCAGCTTCCCGGGACTGCTATCTGGAAACACCATATATTTT
CDR3: CASSFPGLLSGNTIYF
D: .
V: TRBV7-9
size: .
J: TRBJ1-3

DNA: TGTGCCAGCAGCTTAAGACAGGGGAATGAAAAACTGTTTTTT
CDR3: CASSLRQGNEKLFF
D: TRBD1
V: TRBV7-9
size: few
J: TRBJ1-4

DNA: TGTGCCAGCAGCTTAAAACTAGCGGGAGCTTCTGAGCAGTTCTTC
CDR3: CASSLKLAGASEQFF
D: TRBD2
V: TRBV7-3
size: once
J: TRBJ2-1

DNA: TGTGCCAGCAGTGATGGGGGCAGGAATCAGCCCCAGCATTTT
CDR3: CASSDGGRNQPQHF
D: .
V: TRBV6-1
size: .
J: TRBJ1-5

DNA: TGTGCCAGCAGTTACTCGAGGGAGGAGCTGTTTTTT
CDR3: CASSYSREELFF
D: .
V: TRBV6-5
size: .
J: TRBJ2-2

DNA: TGTGCCAGCAGCTTAACCATTGGGTCGGGCGCAGATACGCAGTATTTT
CDR3: CASSLTIGSGADTQYF
D: .
V: TRBV7-2
size: .
J: TRBJ2-3

DNA: TGTGCCAGCAGCAACCTAGCGGGACTATACAATGAGCAGTTCTTC
CDR3: CASSNLAGLYNEQFF
D: TRBD2
V: TRBV7-8
size: .
J: TRBJ2-1

DNA: TGTGCCAGCAGCCCGTCCGACAGAGACCTGGCGCAGTTCTTC
CDR3: CASSPSDRDLAQFF
D: .
V: TRBV7-7
size: .
J: TRBJ2-1

DNA: TGTGCCAGCAGCTTAGTGCGGAGGGAGACCCAGTACTTC
CDR3: CASSLVRRETQYF
D: .
V: TRBV7-8
size: .
J: TRBJ2-5

DNA: TGCAGCGTTGACCCAGGACAGTCCCCAGATACGCAGTATTTT
CDR3: CSVDPGQSPDTQYF
D: .
V: TRBV29-1
size: .
J: TRBJ2-3

DNA: TGTGCCAGCAGCGCATTTGCTACAGGGGGTCACAATGAGCAGTTCTTC
CDR3: CASSAFATGGHNEQFF
D: TRBD1
V: TRBV11-3
size: .
J: TRBJ2-1

DNA: TGCAGCGTTGCAGCCATTCGGACTAGCGGAACAGATACGCAGTATTTT
CDR3: CSVAAIRTSGTDTQYF
D: TRBD2
V: TRBV29-1
size: .
J: TRBJ2-3

DNA: TGTGCCAGCAGTAAACCGAGCTCTGGAAACACCATATATTTT
CDR3: CASSKPSSGNTIYF
D: .
V: TRBV2
size: once
J: TRBJ1-3

DNA: TGTGCCAGCAGCGCGAGGGAGGGGACAAACACTGAAGCTTTCTTT
CDR3: CASSAREGTNTEAFF
D: .
V: TRBV9
size: .
J: TRBJ1-1

DNA: TGCGCCAGCAGCCATGTGACGGGCGGAGAGACCCAGTACTTC
CDR3: CASSHVTGGETQYF
D: .
V: TRBV4-1
size: .
J: TRBJ2-5

DNA: TGTGCCAGCAGTTTAATGAGGACTAGCGGGAGTTACGAGCAGTACTTC
CDR3: CASSLMRTSGSYEQYF
D: TRBD2
V: TRBV27
size: .
J: TRBJ2-7

DNA: TGTGCCAGCCGGAGGGACCTTCAGGATACGCAGTATTTT
CDR3: CASRRDLQDTQYF
D: .
V: TRBV2
size: .
J: TRBJ2-3

DNA: TGCGCCAGCAGTGTTCTTTTGGGGGGGGAGACCCAGTACTTC
CDR3: CASSVLLGGETQYF
D: TRBD2
V: TRBV10-2
size: .
J: TRBJ2-5

DNA: TGCGCCAGCAGCGAGGCCTTTGGCCCAGAAAACATTCAGTACTTC
CDR3: CASSEAFGPENIQYF
D: .
V: TRBV5-1
size: .
J: TRBJ2-4

DNA: TGTGCCATCAGTGTCGGACTAGCGGGAGTCGAGGAGCAGTTCTTC
CDR3: CAISVGLAGVEEQFF
D: TRBD2
V: TRBV10-3
size: many
J: TRBJ2-1

DNA: TGTGCCAGCAGTCCATTTACCAGCTCTGGAAACACCATATATTTT
CDR3: CASSPFTSSGNTIYF
D: .
V: TRBV2
size: .
J: TRBJ1-3

DNA: TGTGCCAGCGCGGATCTTCGTGATGGGGTATCCTCGAAGGGCTACACCTTC
CDR3: CASADLRDGVSSKGYTF
D: .
V: TRBV28
size: .
J: TRBJ1-2

DNA: TGTGCCTGGAGTAAAGAAAAACTGTTTTTT
CDR3: CAWSKEKLFF
D: .
V: TRBV30
size: .
J: TRBJ1-4

DNA: TGTGCCAGCAGCGTGAAGCGGACCTCTATCACAGATACGCAGTATTTT
CDR3: CASSVKRTSITDTQYF
D: .
V: TRBV11-1
size: .
J: TRBJ2-3

DNA: TGCAGTGCTAACTATTACAATGAGCAGTTCTTC
CDR3: CSANYYNEQFF
D: .
V: TRBV20-1
size: .
J: TRBJ2-1

DNA: TGTGCCAGCTCGCCTCGCGGGAGGGCCGAGCAGTACTTC
CDR3: CASSPRGRAEQYF
D: TRBD2
V: TRBV19
size: .
J: TRBJ2-7

DNA: TGTGCCAGTAGGCGGACGGGGAACACTGAAGCTTTCTTT
CDR3: CASRRTGNTEAFF
D: .
V: TRBV19
size: few
J: TRBJ1-1

DNA: TGTGCCAGTAGTATAGTCACAGGTGTCGATGGCTACACCTTC
CDR3: CASSIVTGVDGYTF
D: .
V: TRBV19
size: few
J: TRBJ1-2

DNA: TGTGCCAGCAGTCCACGGCTAGCGGGAGGGCCTGGCGAGCAGTACTTC
CDR3: CASSPRLAGGPGEQYF
D: TRBD2
V: TRBV27
size: .
J: TRBJ2-7

DNA: TGCGCCAGCAGCTTGGGGACTAGCGCCGAACAAGAGACCCAGTACTTC
CDR3: CASSLGTSAEQETQYF
D: TRBD2
V: TRBV5-1
size: .
J: TRBJ2-5

DNA: TGTGCCAGCAGCCAACTGGAGTTTACGGGGAGCTCCTACAATGAGCAGTTCTTC
CDR3: CASSQLEFTGSSYNEQFF
D: .
V: TRBV5-5
size: .
J: TRBJ2-1

DNA: TGCGCCAGCAGCCCAAATCGGGTGGACACTGAAGCTTTCTTT
CDR3: CASSPNRVDTEAFF
D: .
V: TRBV5-1
size: .
J: TRBJ1-1

DNA: TGCGCCAGCAGCGTACAGGGGTTTGCAGATACGCAGTATTTT
CDR3: CASSVQGFADTQYF
D: TRBD1
V: TRBV5-1
size: .
J: TRBJ2-3